One and the same sample provided the 30 T cell receptor beta chains below, sequenced in a study of tumor-infiltrating lymphocytes in glioblastoma multiforme. TCRB libraries came from RNA via three nested multiplex PCR rounds. Each CDR3 protein gets one entry after TCRdb re-called the multiplex PCR reads with MiXCR. In the table there are about 9,000 distinct CDR3 sequences, around two thirds of which are singletons. Input material: brain tumor tissue. These receptors were taken from a male donor with glioblastoma.

V is TRBV11-2 and J is TRBJ2-1; 7 bases match TRBD2. CDR1 and CDR2 from the germline V gene are SGHAT and FQNNGV. CDR3 size: 15 residues. The V and J ends lost 5 bases and 1 base, in that order; junction bases with no gene match: 5. The CDR3 DNA follows: TGTGCCAGCAGCCTCAGGGAGGGGTCCTACAATGAGCAGTTCTTC. Translated: CASSLREGSYNEQFF.

The chain carries TRBV29-1 and TRBJ2-3, with 7 bases lining up with TRBD2. Germline CDR1 SQVTM, CDR2 ANQGSEA. J lost 3 bases, V lost 6 bases, and 3 bases had no gene match. CDR3 length: 12 amino acids. The CDR3 DNA is TGCAGCGTGGGGGGGGGAACAGATACGCAGTATTTT. Translated, it gives CSVGGGTDTQYF.

This clonotype has a handful of counts. This chain joins TRBV6-5 and TRBJ2-2; 7 bases are shared with TRBD2. V gave up 4 bases and J gave up 5 bases; unmatched junction bases: 16. Germline V gene sequence: CDR1 MNHEY, CDR2 SVGAGI. This CDR3 spans 18 amino acids. CDR3: CASSSLPWGLGRTGELFF. CDR3 DNA sequence: TGTGCCAGCAGTTCCCTGCCCTGGGGTCTCGGGAGGACCGGGGAGCTGTTTTTT.

The chain links TRBV11-1 to TRBJ2-3; D is perhaps TRBD2 (6 bases). Per the germline V gene, CDR1 is SGHAT and CDR2 is FQDESV (reference sequence). Trimming cost V 5 bases and J 4 bases, with 19 bases left between them. The CDR3 consists of 16 residues. The CDR3 spells CASSPPPGGPSDTQYF. CDR3 sequence (DNA): TGTGCCAGCAGCCCTCCCCCCGGAGGGCCCTCAGATACGCAGTATTTT.

This CDR3 is CASRLLAGDYNEQFF. The CDR3 DNA follows: TGTGCCAGCAGACTACTAGCGGGAGACTACAATGAGCAGTTCTTC. The chain combines TRBV6-1 with TRBJ2-1, with 11 nucleotides matching TRBD2. CDR1 MNHNS and CDR2 SASEGT come from the germline V gene. The CDR3 covers 15 residues. J lost 3 bases, V lost 6 bases, and 4 bases had no gene match.

Comment on this clonotype: The junction shows a germline mismatch at one end, possibly a read error. The chain joins TRBV11-2 to TRBJ2-2; possibly TRBD2 for D (5 bases). The CDR3 spans 20 residues. Germline CDR1 reads SGHAT; CDR2 reads FQNNGV. The CDR3: CASTPSFGQGLTVNTWELSF. For the CDR3, the DNA is TGTGCCAGCACCCCCTCATTTGGCCAAGGGCTAACGGTAAACACCTGGGAGCTGTCTTTT.

This chain links TRBV29-1 with TRBJ1-3, with no clear D. The ends were cut back, 3 bases at V and 0 bases at J, with 9 bases in the middle. The V gene's germline CDR1 is SQVTM and CDR2 ANQGSEA. CDR3 size: 14 residues. The CDR3 DNA sequence: TGCAGCGTTGAGCTAGTGAGCTCTGGAAACACCATATATTTT. The encoded protein is CSVELVSSGNTIYF.

This clonotype was seen a single time. An end of the junction differs from the germline gene, which may be a read error. The chain joins TRBV20-1 to TRBJ2-1, with 10 bases matching TRBD2. CDR1 and CDR2 (germline): DFQATT, SNEGSKA (reference sequence). CDR3 length equals 13 residues. The CDR3 region is CSARPPGLAYEVF. The CDR3 DNA follows: TGCAGTGCTAGACCCCCGGGACTAGCGTACGAGGTCTTC.

The chain recombines TRBV6-2 or TRBV6-3 with TRBJ2-2; 7 bases are a match to TRBD1. CDR1 MNHEY and CDR2 SVGEGT come from the germline V gene. Trimming took 6 bases from V and 5 from J; bases not matched to a gene: 3. The CDR3 spans 13 residues. CDR3 region: CASRTGETGELFF. Written as DNA, the CDR3 is TGTGCCAGCAGAACAGGGGAAACCGGGGAGCTGTTTTTT.

This clonotype was seen only once. This chain connects TRBV6-5 to TRBJ2-7; TRBD1 agrees at 7 bases. Trimming removed 2 bases from V and 4 bases from J; junction bases left unmatched: 8. Germline V CDR1 and CDR2: MNHEY, SVGAGI. The CDR3 consists of 15 residues. In nucleotides, the CDR3 is TGTGCCAGCAGTTACCAACCAGGACAGGCTTACGAGCAGTACTTC. Its translation: CASSYQPGQAYEQYF.

There are a few counts of this clonotype. The gene calls are TRBV11-2 and TRBJ2-2; perhaps D is TRBD1 or TRBD2 (6 bases each). With 1 base removed from V and 4 bases from J, the gap between germline ends came to 10 bases. CDR1 is SGHAT and CDR2 is FQNNGV in the germline V gene. The CDR3 loop spans 15 amino acids. CDR3 region: CASSLGGGGTGELFF. CDR3 bases: TGTGCCAGCAGCTTAGGCGGAGGGGGCACCGGGGAGCTGTTTTTT.

This chain connects TRBV11-2 to TRBJ2-1; 10 bases align to TRBD2. The CDR3 consists of 19 residues. The germline CDR1 and CDR2 sequences are SGHAT and FQNNGV. The V and J ends lost 6 bases and 3 bases, in that order; junction bases with no gene match: 17. The CDR3 sequence: CASRAGMASGRKDYNEQFF. Written as DNA, the CDR3 is TGTGCCAGCAGAGCTGGGATGGCTAGCGGGAGAAAGGACTACAATGAGCAGTTCTTC.

Notes on this clonotype: This sequence may be a read error, since a much larger clone differs from it by one base. The chain carries TRBV5-6 and TRBJ2-1, with TRBD1 matching 7 bases. Germline V CDR1 and CDR2: SGHDT, YYEEEE. There are 15 residues in the CDR3. CDR3 protein: CAGSLGQSSYNEQFF. The CDR3 region has the DNA TGTGCCGGCAGCTTGGGACAGAGCTCCTACAATGAGCAGTTCTTC.

In regard to this clonotype: At one end, the junction sequence differs from germline, possibly due to a read error. The chain links TRBV11-3 to TRBJ1-2; D gene uncertain. There are 12 residues in the CDR3. CDR1 is SGHNT and CDR2 is YENEEA in the germline V gene. CDR3 nucleotide sequence: TGTGCCAACAGCCAGGCTTCCTATGGCTACACCTTC. Translated: CANSQASYGYTF.

The chain couples TRBV12-3 or TRBV12-4 to TRBJ2-1; TRBD2 agrees at 12 bases. The CDR3 runs 16 residues. V shed 5 bases, J shed 7 bases, and the junction held 9 bases outside the gene matches. The CDR3 DNA reads as TGTGCCAGCAGTCTAGTCGGACTAGCGGGACATAATGAGCAGTTCTTC. Amino acids: CASSLVGLAGHNEQFF.

With regard to this clonotype: Given a much more abundant clone one base away, this may be a read error. The genes are TRBV4-1 and TRBJ2-1; D possibly corresponds to TRBD2 (5 bases). The CDR3 has 13 amino acids. V was shortened by 3 bases and J by 10 bases, with 13 bases between the two germline ends. CDR1 is MGHRA, CDR2 YSYEKL, per germline. The CDR3 coding sequence is TGCGCCAGCAGCCAGGTATCGGGGAAAGAGCAGTTCTTC. Protein product: CASSQVSGKEQFF.

This clonotype was detected a few times. A read error is likely, as this CDR3 ends without the conserved phenylalanine or tryptophan. The chain links TRBV20-1 to TRBJ2-3; D is possibly TRBD1 (6 bases). CDR1 and CDR2 from the germline V gene are DFQATT and SNEGSKA (reference sequence). The CDR3 sequence is 15 residues long. CDR3 DNA sequence: TGCAGTGCCCTACGGACAGAGACGACCCTTAATACCCAGTATCTT. Encoded protein: CSALRTETTLNTQYL.

There are a few counts of this clonotype. J is TRBJ2-5 and V is TRBV11-2; D uncertain. The CDR3 is 12 residues long. The V end lost 6 bases, the J end lost 5 bases, and 10 bases lay between the germline ends. CDR1 is SGHAT and CDR2 is FQNNGV in the germline V gene. CDR3 region: CASSKGWETQYF. The CDR3 DNA reads TGTGCCAGCAGTAAAGGGTGGGAGACCCAGTACTTC.

This clonotype has a single count. A read error may account for a junction end that differs from germline. The genes are TRBV7-9 and TRBJ2-7, with no clear D. The CDR3 is made up of 10 amino acids. The germline gives CDR1 SEHNR, CDR2 FQNEAQ (reference sequence). The CDR3 loop reads CASNSSAVDF. The CDR3 DNA reads as TGTGCGAGCAACTCGAGTGCCGTCGACTTC.

This chain uses TRBV6-1 with TRBJ2-7; a weak D match, TRBD2 (5 bases). The germline V gene encodes CDR1 MNHNS and CDR2 SASEGT. The CDR3 is 13 amino acids. The V gene lost 0 bases and the J gene lost 6 bases, with 9 bases spanning the gap. CDR3 sequence reads: CASSEALAGEQYF. CDR3 nucleotide sequence: TGTGCCAGCAGTGAAGCGCTGGCGGGCGAGCAGTACTTC.

This chain links TRBV6-1 with TRBJ1-1; 11 nucleotides agree with TRBD1. This CDR3 region has 15 residues. CDR1 is MNHNS, CDR2 SASEGT, per germline. The junction had 8 bases not matched to a gene; V was cut back by 6 bases and J by 5 bases. In DNA, the CDR3 is TGTGCCAGCAGCACCCCGGGACAGGGGGTGACTGAAGCTTTCTTT. This codes for CASSTPGQGVTEAFF.

This clonotype came up a few times. The chain recombines TRBV4-1 with TRBJ2-1; D might be TRBD2 (6 bases). V lost 4 bases and J lost 12, with 16 bases in between. The germline V gene encodes CDR1 MGHRA and CDR2 YSYEKL. This CDR3 comprises 13 residues. CDR3 nucleotides: TGCGCCAGCAGCCTCAACGGAGGGGAAAGGCAGTTCTTC. As protein: CASSLNGGERQFF.

This sequence joins TRBV11-2 and TRBJ2-1, with TRBD2 matching 9 bases. Trimming at V came to 5 bases and at J to 8 bases, leaving 7 bases not matched to a gene. CDR3 length: 14 residues. Germline CDR1 is SGHAT and CDR2 is FQNNGV. This chain's CDR3 is CASSLQIAGDEQFF. CDR3 bases: TGTGCCAGCAGCCTCCAAATAGCGGGAGATGAGCAGTTCTTC.

Of note for this clonotype: Germline and junction disagree at one end, which may indicate a read error. In DNA form, the CDR3 reads TGCAGTGCTAGTCGACCGGGACTAGCGGGAAGGCCGAGTAGCACGGATACGCAGTATTTT. Translated, it gives CSASRPGLAGRPSSTDTQYF. This sequence joins TRBV20-1 and TRBJ2-3; 13 positions agree with TRBD2. This CDR3 is built from 20 residues. In germline, CDR1 is DFQATT, CDR2 SNEGSKA (reference sequence).

The sample holds a few counts of this clonotype. The CDR3 DNA follows: TGTGCCAGCAGCCGCCGGACTAGCGGAAATCCGGATGAGCAGTTCTTC. Translated: CASSRRTSGNPDEQFF. The chain recombines TRBV11-3 with TRBJ2-1; 10 bases align to TRBD2. The V gene's germline CDR1 is SGHNT and CDR2 YENEEA. The CDR3 has 16 amino acids. With 5 bases clipped from V and 8 bases from J, the junction kept 12 bases outside the gene matches.

The chain links TRBV6-2 or TRBV6-3 to TRBJ2-7, with D possibly being TRBD2 (5 bases). Per the germline V gene, CDR1 is MNHEY and CDR2 is SVGEGT. CDR3 size: 13 residues. CDR3 sequence (DNA): TGTACCAGCAGTTACCGGGAATACGGCGAGCAGTACGTC. Encoded protein: CTSSYREYGEQYV.

The chain recombines TRBV4-1 with TRBJ2-3, with D unresolved. V was cut by 4 bases and J by 4 bases, with 12 bases left in between. This CDR3 contains 14 residues. CDR1 MGHRA and CDR2 YSYEKL come from the germline V gene. This chain's CDR3 is CASSPWSRPDTQYF. As DNA, the CDR3 is TGCGCCAGCAGCCCGTGGAGTAGGCCAGATACGCAGTATTTT.

The chain uses TRBV11-2 and TRBJ2-1; TRBD1 is a possible D gene (6 bases). The germline V and J ends were trimmed by 6 bases and 3 bases, with 15 bases remaining between them. This CDR3 has 15 residues. Germline values: CDR1 SGHAT, CDR2 FQNNGV. The CDR3 sequence is CASRKFRGIYNEQFF. CDR3 nucleotide sequence: TGTGCCAGCAGGAAATTTAGGGGGATCTACAATGAGCAGTTCTTC.

Concerning this clonotype itself: This likely comes from a read error, as the CDR3 has no conserved phenylalanine or tryptophan at its end. The rearrangement uses TRBV11-2 and TRBJ2-7; tentative D call: TRBD2 (5 bases). Germline-derived CDR1 and CDR2 are SGHAT and FQNNGV. Trimming took 3 bases from V and 4 from J, leaving 16 bases between them. This CDR3 region has 15 residues. The CDR3 DNA reads TGTGCCAGCAGCTTCTCAAGCCTAGCACTATACGAGCAGTACCGC. Translation: CASSFSSLALYEQYR.

The chain couples TRBV20-1 to TRBJ2-1; TRBD2 aligns across 11 bases. The germline V gene has CDR1 DFQATT and CDR2 SNEGSKA (reference sequence). The J segment lost 14 bases and the V segment lost 1 base, leaving 10 bases of the junction unmatched. The CDR3 is 14 residues long. CDR3 coding DNA: TGCAGTGCTAGAGGAGGCATAGCGGGAGGGAAGGAGTTCTTC. This codes for CSARGGIAGGKEFF.